A single sample is the source of the 24 T cell receptor beta chains below, sequenced in a study of blood T cell repertoires in COVID-19. Profiling relied on immunoSEQ multiplex PCR, and the TCRdb table lists in-frame clones only, not all of them. The table shows some 670,000 clones, with 85% to 90% occurring only once. The sample comprised peripheral blood. These receptors originate from a woman aged 18-30 years with acute or convalescent COVID-19.

This chain links TRBV3-1 (or the pseudogene TRBV3-2) with TRBJ2-7; D not resolved. There are 12 residues in the CDR3. V gave up 3 bases and J gave up 5 bases, with 8 bases separating them. The germline gives CDR1 LGHDT, CDR2 YNNKEL (reference sequence). The CDR3 DNA reads as TGTGCCAGCAGCCACCTGGAGAACGAGCAGTACTTC. Its protein product is CASSHLENEQYF.

The chain is built from TRBV5-6 and TRBJ1-5, with D maybe TRBD1 (5 bases). Per germline, CDR1 SGHDT and CDR2 YYEEEE. Between the trimmed V and J ends, which lost 4 bases and 5 bases, there was a span of 13 bases. The CDR3 runs to 14 residues. For the CDR3, the DNA is TGTGCCAGCAGCCCCCAGGGTTCGGATCAGCCCCAGCATTTT. This codes for CASSPQGSDQPQHF.

The chain recombines TRBV5-1 with TRBJ2-7, with TRBD1 matching over 9 bases. This CDR3 comprises 15 residues. Looked up from germline, CDR1 is SGHRS and CDR2 is YFSETQ. V shed 4 bases, J shed 4 bases, and the junction held 9 bases outside the gene matches. The CDR3 nucleotides read TGCGCCAGCAGCCGGCTACAGGGGGCTGGGTACGAGCAGTACTTC. This codes for CASSRLQGAGYEQYF.

This clone was detected only a few times. J is TRBJ1-2 and V is TRBV28; 7 bases line up with TRBD1. Germline CDR1 is MDHEN and CDR2 is SYDVKM. V shed 3 bases and J 8 bases; nucleotides not matched to a gene: 6. The CDR3 is 13 residues long. The CDR3 nucleotides read TGTGCCAGCAGTTTCAGCCCAGGGGGGGGCTACACCTTC. Residues: CASSFSPGGGYTF.

The chain uses TRBV18 and TRBJ2-3; 7 nucleotides agree with TRBD2. This CDR3 has 14 amino acids. The V gene end was trimmed by 2 bases and the J gene end by 1 base; junction bases not matched to a gene: 0. Germline V gene lookup returns CDR1 KGHSH and CDR2 LQKENI. CDR3 in amino acids: CASSPGGGTDTQYF. For the CDR3, the DNA is TGTGCCAGCTCACCAGGGGGGGGCACAGATACGCAGTATTTT. The full variable domain, rest sourced from reference TRBV18 and TRBJ2-3, is NAGVMQNPRHLVRRRGQEARLRCSPMKGHSHVYWYRQLPEEGLKFMVYLQKENIIDESGMPKERFSAEFPKEGPSILRIQQVVRGDSAAYFCASSPGGGTDTQYFGPGTRLTVL.

The rearrangement joins TRBV3-1 (or the pseudogene TRBV3-2) to TRBJ1-1; D is possibly TRBD1 (5 bases). V was pared by 2 bases and J by 0 bases, with 10 bases between. CDR3 length: 15 amino acids. Per the germline V gene, CDR1 is LGHDT and CDR2 is YNNKEL (reference sequence). CDR3 DNA: TGTGCCAGCAGCCAATGGGGCGGGGTGAACACTGAAGCTTTCTTT. It yields the protein CASSQWGGVNTEAFF.

The chain has TRBV3-1 (or the pseudogene TRBV3-2) and TRBJ2-5, with TRBD2 matching over 12 bases. CDR1 is LGHDT and CDR2 is YNNKEL in the germline V gene (reference sequence). V was clipped by 1 base and J by 5 bases; unmatched bases: 5. CDR3 length: 16 amino acids. The CDR3 nucleotides are TGTGCCAGCAGCCAAGCTAGCGGGGGGGAATCCGAGACCCAGTACTTC. Its protein is CASSQASGGESETQYF.

The chain joins TRBV9 to TRBJ1-2; D gene uncertain. This CDR3 has 13 residues. The V gene lost 0 bases and the J gene lost 8 bases, with 11 bases spanning the gap. Germline values: CDR1 SGDLS, CDR2 YYNGEE. The CDR3 loop reads CASSVVPPRGYTF. The CDR3 nucleotides read TGTGCCAGCAGCGTAGTCCCCCCCCGGGGCTACACCTTC.

This clone was detected a few times. The gene calls are TRBV29-1 and TRBJ1-4; no definite D call. The CDR3 is 13 residues long. Germline V gene data show CDR1 as SQVTM and CDR2 as ANQGSEA. Trimming removed 6 bases from V and 2 bases from J, with 10 bases in between. CDR3 residues: CSVRRTTNEKLFF. CDR3 nucleotide sequence: TGCAGCGTCAGACGGACTACTAATGAAAAACTGTTTTTT.

Here the CDR3 reads CASSYSRQGDSPLHF. The CDR3 bases are TGTGCCAGCAGTTACTCGCGGCAGGGTGACTCACCCCTCCACTTT. The chain recombines TRBV6-5 with TRBJ1-6; maybe TRBD1 (5 bases). Germline CDR1 reads MNHEY; CDR2 reads SVGAGI. Trimming cost V 0 bases and J 10 bases, with 13 bases left between them. The CDR3 sequence is 15 residues long.

The chain is built from TRBV19 and TRBJ1-2; 8 nucleotides align to TRBD1. CDR1 and CDR2 from the germline V gene are LNHDA and SQIVND (reference sequence). The CDR3 spans 15 residues. Germline trimming cut 3 bases from V and 5 bases from J; bases unmatched to any gene: 8. The CDR3 DNA reads TGTGCCAGTAGTATGGGACAGGCACACGGGTATGGCTACACCTTC. This codes for CASSMGQAHGYGYTF.

This rearrangement joins TRBV27 to TRBJ2-2; D is possibly TRBD2 (7 bases). Trimming left V 7 bases short and J 0 bases short, with 18 bases between. This CDR3 comprises 17 residues. Germline V gene lookup returns CDR1 MNHEY and CDR2 SMNVEV (reference sequence). This CDR3 is CASKREGDGPNTGELFF. For the CDR3, the DNA is TGTGCCAGCAAGAGGGAGGGGGACGGCCCGAACACCGGGGAGCTGTTTTTT.

The gene calls are TRBV6-7 and TRBJ1-2, with TRBD1 identical over 8 bases. TRBV6-7 is reported as an ORF; its role is uncertain. The CDR3 runs 13 residues. The trim removed 7 bases at V and 7 bases at J, leaving 8 bases unmatched. DNA for the CDR3: TGTGCCAGCACCCAGGACAGGGACCCTGGCTACACCTTC. It translates to CASTQDRDPGYTF.

The rearrangement joins TRBV5-1 to TRBJ2-3, with D perhaps matching TRBD2 (5 bases). The germline V gene has CDR1 SGHRS and CDR2 YFSETQ. The germline V and J ends were trimmed by 5 bases and 0 bases, with 10 bases remaining between them. The CDR3 has 14 residues. As DNA, the CDR3 is TGCGCCAGCAGTTCCGGGGTTAGCACAGATACGCAGTATTTT. Translating it yields CASSSGVSTDTQYF.

The rearrangement uses TRBV3-1 (or the pseudogene TRBV3-2) and TRBJ2-7, with TRBD1 matching over 10 bases. After removal of 4 bases from V and 2 bases from J, the junction contained 11 bases not matched to a gene. CDR1 is LGHDT, CDR2 YNNKEL, per germline (reference sequence). This CDR3 contains 17 residues. The CDR3 DNA reads TGTGCCAGCAGCCTCCAAAAAGGGGACAGGGGCCCCTACGAGCAGTACTTC. Protein product: CASSLQKGDRGPYEQYF.

The chain is built from TRBV30 and TRBJ2-3; TRBD2 matches at 11 bases. J gave up 2 bases and V 0 bases, and 7 bases lay outside the gene matches. Per germline, CDR1 GTSNPN and CDR2 SVGIG (reference sequence). The CDR3 has 17 residues. CDR3 in amino acids: CAWSVDLAGGNTDTQYF. CDR3 in DNA: TGTGCCTGGAGTGTCGACTTAGCGGGGGGGAACACAGATACGCAGTATTTT.

The chain has TRBV2 and TRBJ1-5; TRBD1 matches 10 bases. This CDR3 region has 13 residues. Trimming cost V 7 bases and J 5 bases; bases outside gene matches: 2. Germline V gene lookup returns CDR1 SNHLY and CDR2 FYNNEI. CDR3 residues: CASTGQGDQPQHF. CDR3 nucleotide sequence: TGTGCCAGCACCGGACAGGGGGATCAGCCCCAGCATTTT.

CDR3 nucleotides: TGTGCCAGCAGCGAGGAGGGTTATAACACCGGGGAGCTGTTTTTT. Its protein is CASSEEGYNTGELFF. The chain combines TRBV7-3 with TRBJ2-2, with a weak D call TRBD2 (6 bases). Germline-derived CDR1 and CDR2 are SGHTA and FQGTGA. There are 15 residues in the CDR3. V was pared by 5 bases and J by 2 bases, with 12 bases between.

The chain recombines TRBV9 with TRBJ2-1; 12 bases fit TRBD2. The CDR3 extends over 14 amino acids. The trim removed 6 bases at V and 8 bases at J, leaving 6 bases unmatched. Germline CDR1 reads SGDLS; CDR2 reads YYNGEE. The CDR3 DNA reads as TGTGCCAGCAACCTAGCGGGGGGGCCCTATGAGCAGTTCTTC. It is translated as CASNLAGGPYEQFF.

V and J are TRBV13 and TRBJ2-7, with TRBD1 as a possible D gene (6 bases). The CDR3 covers 14 residues. The V gene's germline CDR1 is PRHDT and CDR2 FYEKMQ (reference sequence). Trimming removed 6 bases from V and 0 bases from J, with 12 bases in between. CDR3 loop: CASSLGTISYEQYF. Written as DNA, the CDR3 is TGTGCCAGCAGTCTCGGGACAATCTCCTACGAGCAGTACTTC.

The gene calls are TRBV9 and TRBJ1-3; weak D call: TRBD1 (5 bases). The V end lost 4 bases, the J end lost 4 bases, and 15 bases lay between the germline ends. This CDR3 has 15 residues. The germline CDR1 and CDR2 sequences are SGDLS and YYNGEE. CDR3 nucleotide sequence: TGTGCCAGCAGCCCCTTGGGGGGAGGGGGAAACACCATATATTTT. Encoded protein: CASSPLGGGGNTIYF.

This chain joins TRBV3-1 (or the pseudogene TRBV3-2) and TRBJ1-4; a weak D match, TRBD1 (5 bases). The V gene's germline CDR1 is LGHDT and CDR2 YNNKEL (reference sequence). The V end lost 3 bases, the J end lost 10 bases, and 12 bases lay between the germline ends. CDR3 length equals 13 residues. The CDR3 sequence is CASSHGMTAKLFF. The CDR3 nucleotides are TGTGCCAGCAGCCACGGTATGACAGCAAAACTGTTTTTT.

DNA for the CDR3: TGTGCCAGCAGCTATAGAGGAGGGATGAACACTGAAGCTTTCTTT. Translated: CASSYRGGMNTEAFF. This chain links TRBV7-8 with TRBJ1-1; D not resolved. Germline V gives CDR1 SGHVS, CDR2 FQNEAQ. This CDR3 contains 15 residues. V lost 4 bases and J lost 0, with 12 bases in between. Filled out from reference TRBV7-8 and TRBJ1-1, the complete variable domain reads GAGVSQSPRYKVAKRGQDVALRCDPISGHVSLFWYQQALGQGPEFLTYFQNEAQLDKSGLPSDRFFAERPEGSVSTLKIQRTQQEDSAVYLCASSYRGGMNTEAFFGQGTRLTVV.

The chain couples TRBV3-1 (or the pseudogene TRBV3-2) to TRBJ1-1; weak D call: TRBD1 (5 bases). Trimming pared 4 bases from V and 7 bases from J, leaving 13 bases between. The CDR3 extends over 13 amino acids. The germline V gene encodes CDR1 LGHDT and CDR2 YNNKEL (reference sequence). CDR3 bases: TGTGCCAGCAGCCCGGTGTGGAGGGGTGAAGCTTTCTTT. It encodes CASSPVWRGEAFF.